This T cell receptor beta chain was documented in a study of immune evolution from preneoplasia to lung adenocarcinoma. Resections took place in Japan or China from about 2013 to 2017. Two lung cancer pathologists independently confirmed each histologic diagnosis. Germline V gives CDR1 MNHEY, CDR2 SVGAGI. This CDR3 is built from 14 residues. V was trimmed by 5 bases and J by 6 bases, leaving 16 bases between them. Assay: immunoSEQ multiplex PCR; the TCRdb copy retains only in-frame clones and omits some. The sample carries 14,000 or so clones, roughly 80% recorded once. Findings of the study overall: Clonality was highest in normal lung, lower in later-stage lesions apparently.

As for this clone: Its specificity is unknown.

The chain combines TRBV6-5 with TRBJ1-2; D might be TRBD1 (6 bases). The TCR originated in a person aged 70 to 85 with lung adenocarcinoma. The sample consisted of FFPE minimally invasive lung adenocarcinoma tissue. The CDR3 DNA sequence: TGTGCCAGCAGTCACAACCGGGACAAACATGGCTACACCTTC. Its translation: CASSHNRDKHGYTF.